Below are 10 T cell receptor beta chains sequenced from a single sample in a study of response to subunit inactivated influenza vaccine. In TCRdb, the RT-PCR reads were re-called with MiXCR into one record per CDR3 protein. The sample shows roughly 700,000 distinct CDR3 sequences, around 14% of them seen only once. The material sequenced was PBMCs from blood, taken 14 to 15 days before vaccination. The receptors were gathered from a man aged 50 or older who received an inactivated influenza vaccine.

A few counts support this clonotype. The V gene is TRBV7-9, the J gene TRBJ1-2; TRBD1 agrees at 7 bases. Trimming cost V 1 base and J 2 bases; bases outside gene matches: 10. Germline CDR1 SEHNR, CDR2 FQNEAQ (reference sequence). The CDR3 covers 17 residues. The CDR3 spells CASSLEWRGLANYGYTF. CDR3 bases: TGTGCCAGCAGCTTAGAATGGAGGGGGCTGGCAAACTATGGCTACACCTTC. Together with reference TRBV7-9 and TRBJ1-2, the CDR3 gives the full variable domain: DTGVSQNPRHKITKRGQNVTFRCDPISEHNRLYWYRQTLGQGPEFLTYFQNEAQLEKSRLLSDRFSAERPKGSFSTLEIQRTEQGDSAMYLCASSLEWRGLANYGYTFGSGTRLTVV.

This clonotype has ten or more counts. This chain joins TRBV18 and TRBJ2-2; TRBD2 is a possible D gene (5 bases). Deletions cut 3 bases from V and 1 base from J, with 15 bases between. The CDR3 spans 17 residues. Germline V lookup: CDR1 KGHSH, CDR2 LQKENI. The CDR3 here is CASSPRSLGENTGELFF. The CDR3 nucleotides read TGTGCCAGCTCACCTCGATCTCTGGGAGAGAACACCGGGGAGCTGTTTTTT.

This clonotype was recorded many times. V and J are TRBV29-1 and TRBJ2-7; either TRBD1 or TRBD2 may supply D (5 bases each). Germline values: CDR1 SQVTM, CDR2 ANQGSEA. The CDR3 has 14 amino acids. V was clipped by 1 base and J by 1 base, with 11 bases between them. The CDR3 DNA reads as TGCAGCGTTGAAGGAGGGACGGGGTCCTACGAGCAGTACTTC. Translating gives CSVEGGTGSYEQYF.

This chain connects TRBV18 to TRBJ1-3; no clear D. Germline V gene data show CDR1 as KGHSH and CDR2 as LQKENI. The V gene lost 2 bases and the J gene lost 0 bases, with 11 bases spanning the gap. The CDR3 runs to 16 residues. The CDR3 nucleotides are TGTGCCAGCTCACCAAGGCAGCTGAGCTCTGGAAACACCATATATTTT. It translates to CASSPRQLSSGNTIYF.

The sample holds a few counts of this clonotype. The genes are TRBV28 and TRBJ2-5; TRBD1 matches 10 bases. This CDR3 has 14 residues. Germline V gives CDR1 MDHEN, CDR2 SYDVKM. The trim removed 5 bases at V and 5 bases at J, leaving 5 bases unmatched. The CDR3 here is CASSPTGGWETQYF. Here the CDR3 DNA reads TGTGCCAGCAGTCCGACAGGGGGCTGGGAGACCCAGTACTTC.

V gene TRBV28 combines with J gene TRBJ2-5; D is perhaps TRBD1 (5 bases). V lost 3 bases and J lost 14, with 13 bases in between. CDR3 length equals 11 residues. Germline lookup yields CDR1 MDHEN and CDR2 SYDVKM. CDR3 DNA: TGTGCCAGCAGTTTCAGCGCCAGGGTTTACTTC. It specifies CASSFSARVYF.

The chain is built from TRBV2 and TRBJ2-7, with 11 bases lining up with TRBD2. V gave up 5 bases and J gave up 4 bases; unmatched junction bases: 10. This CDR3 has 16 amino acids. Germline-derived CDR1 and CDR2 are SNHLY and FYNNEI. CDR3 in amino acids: CASSSRLAGRRYEQYF. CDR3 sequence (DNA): TGTGCCAGCAGTAGTCGACTAGCGGGAAGAAGATACGAGCAGTACTTC. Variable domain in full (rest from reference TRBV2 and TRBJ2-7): EPEVTQTPSHQVTQMGQEVILRCVPISNHLYFYWYRQILGQKVEFLVSFYNNEISEKSEIFDDQFSVERPDGSNFTLKIRSTKLEDSAMYFCASSSRLAGRRYEQYFGPGTRLTVT.

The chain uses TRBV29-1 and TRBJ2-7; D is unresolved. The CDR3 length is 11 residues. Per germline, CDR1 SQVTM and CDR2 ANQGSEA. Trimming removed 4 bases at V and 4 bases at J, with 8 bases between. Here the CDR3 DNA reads TGCAGCGTTGCGGCAGCGTACGAGCAGTACTTC. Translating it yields CSVAAAYEQYF.

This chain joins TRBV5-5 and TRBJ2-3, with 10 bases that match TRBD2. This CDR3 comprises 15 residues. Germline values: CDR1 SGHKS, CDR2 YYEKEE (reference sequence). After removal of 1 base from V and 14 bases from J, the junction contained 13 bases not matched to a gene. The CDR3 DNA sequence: TGTGCCAGCAGCTTGTCTGTTAGCGGGGGGCCCGGGACGTATTTT. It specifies CASSLSVSGGPGTYF.

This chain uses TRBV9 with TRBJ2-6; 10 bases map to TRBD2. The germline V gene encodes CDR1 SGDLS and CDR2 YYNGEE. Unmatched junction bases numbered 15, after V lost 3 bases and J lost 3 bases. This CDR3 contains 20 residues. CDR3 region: CASSAKRAGGPVGGANVLTF. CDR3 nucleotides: TGTGCCAGCAGCGCAAAGCGAGCGGGAGGGCCGGTGGGTGGGGCCAACGTCCTGACTTTC.